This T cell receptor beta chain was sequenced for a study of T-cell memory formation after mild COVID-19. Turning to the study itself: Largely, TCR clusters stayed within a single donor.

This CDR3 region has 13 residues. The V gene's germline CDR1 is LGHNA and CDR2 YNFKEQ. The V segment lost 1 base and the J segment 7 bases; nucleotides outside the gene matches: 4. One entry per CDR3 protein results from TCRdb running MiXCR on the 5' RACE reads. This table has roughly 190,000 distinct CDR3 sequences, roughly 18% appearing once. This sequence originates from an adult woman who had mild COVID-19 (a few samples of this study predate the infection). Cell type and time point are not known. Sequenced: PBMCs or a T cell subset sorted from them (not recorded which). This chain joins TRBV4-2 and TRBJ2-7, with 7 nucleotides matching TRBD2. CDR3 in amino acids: CASSQAAGWEQYF. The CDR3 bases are TGTGCCAGCAGCCAAGCAGCGGGATGGGAGCAGTACTTC.